This T cell receptor beta chain was recorded in a study of T cells expressing NK-cell markers. Study-level background: Researchers got TCR beta repertoires out of sorted CD3+CD56+NKG2C+, CD3+CD56+NKG2C- and CD3+CD56-NKG2C+ T cells. Sequenced donors, eight in total, included seven who were HCMV-seropositive and one who was seronegative.

Germline V CDR1 and CDR2: MDHEN, SYDVKM. The CDR3 length is 13 residues. With respect to this clonotype: Antigen specificity is unknown.

Study-wide results and caveats: CD8+ T cells in a handful of donors included dominant NKG2C+ clonotypes at roughly 1.0-7.0%.

Each CDR3 protein gets one entry in TCRdb, which reprocessed the 5' RACE reads and gives no DNA. In all, the sample yields some 410,000 distinct CDR3 sequences. This sequence originates from a woman between 18 and 69 years old in good health. Sequencing input: blood T cells: a sorted CD56 or NKG2C T cell subset, CD4+ or CD8+ T cells, or bulk PBMC T cells (not recorded which). The genes are TRBV28 and TRBJ1-5. CDR3 region: CASGGGPGQPQHF.